Listed here are 11 T cell receptor beta chains from one sample, sequenced in a study of T cell responses to AZD1222 COVID-19 vaccine. Data came from immunoSEQ multiplex PCR; TCRdb stores just in-frame clones and leaves some out. The sample lists about 130,000 clones, approximately 94% occurring once. The sequencing used peripheral blood, collected on day 0 of AZD1222 vaccination. These receptors were collected from an adult in good health.

This clone was picked up one time. The chain uses TRBV25-1 and TRBJ2-7, with TRBD2 matching 11 bases. Germline values: CDR1 MGHDK, CDR2 SYGVNS. This CDR3 contains 18 residues. V trimming: 4 bases; J trimming: 3 bases; junction bases outside the gene matches: 14. The CDR3 is CASSVPWGLAVKYYEQYF. CDR3 nucleotide sequence: TGTGCCAGCAGTGTCCCCTGGGGACTAGCGGTAAAATACTACGAGCAGTACTTC.

This clone was detected only a few times. This chain connects TRBV5-5 to TRBJ1-2; possible D gene TRBD1, 5 bases. In germline, CDR1 is SGHKS, CDR2 YYEKEE (reference sequence). V was cut by 1 base and J by 4 bases, with 14 bases left in between. This CDR3 is 15 amino acids long. The CDR3 bases are TGTGCCAGCAGCTTGATCCTGGGGCCCACCTATGGCTACACCTTC. Its translation is CASSLILGPTYGYTF.

The chain carries TRBV28 and TRBJ2-7; 15 bases align to TRBD2. Trimming at V came to 3 bases and at J to 1 base, leaving 10 bases not matched to a gene. Per the germline V gene, CDR1 is MDHEN and CDR2 is SYDVKM. This CDR3 contains 19 residues. CDR3 region: CASSFQGLAGGPFSYEQYF. CDR3 nucleotides: TGTGCCAGCAGTTTCCAAGGACTAGCGGGAGGGCCCTTTTCCTACGAGCAGTACTTC. Looking up the rest from reference TRBV28 and TRBJ2-7 gives the full variable domain: DVKVTQSSRYLVKRTGEKVFLECVQDMDHENMFWYRQDPGLGLRLIYFSYDVKMKEKGDIPEGYSVSREKKERFSLILESASTNQTSMYLCASSFQGLAGGPFSYEQYFGPGTRLTVT.

The rearrangement joins TRBV5-1 to TRBJ2-7, with D possibly TRBD2 on 6 matching bases. Germline CDR1 is SGHRS and CDR2 is YFSETQ. CDR3 length equals 14 residues. V was pared by 6 bases and J by 7 bases, with 20 bases between. The CDR3 region is CASNPGQTREEQYF. For the CDR3, the DNA is TGCGCCAGCAACCCGGGCCAGACCCGGGAGGAGCAGTACTTC. The full variable domain, completed using reference TRBV5-1 and TRBJ2-7, is KAGVTQTPRYLIKTRGQQVTLSCSPISGHRSVSWYQQTPGQGLQFLFEYFSETQRNKGNFPGRFSGRQFSNSRSEMNVSTLELGDSALYLCASNPGQTREEQYFGPGTRLTVT.

The gene calls are TRBV7-9 and TRBJ1-2; D ambiguous. The CDR3 loop spans 13 amino acids. Germline V gives CDR1 SEHNR, CDR2 FQNEAQ (reference sequence). The V gene lost 10 bases and the J gene lost 4 bases, with 16 bases spanning the gap. The DNA of the CDR3 is TGTGCCACCGATCCCCGGGCGGGCTATGGCTACACCTTC. The encoded protein is CATDPRAGYGYTF.

The DNA of the CDR3 is TGTGCCAGCAGTTTATCGGCCAGGGGGGGGACTGAAGCTTTCTTT. Protein: CASSLSARGGTEAFF. V usage is TRBV27 and J usage is TRBJ1-1, with TRBD1 identical over 7 bases. The germline V gene has CDR1 MNHEY and CDR2 SMNVEV (reference sequence). CDR3 length equals 15 residues. J was trimmed by 5 bases and V by 0 bases; bases with no gene match: 6.

The CDR3 reads CASSLEMRAGRSPLHF. Written as DNA, the CDR3 is TGTGCCAGCAGCTTAGAGATGAGGGCTGGGAGGTCACCCCTCCACTTT. The chain recombines TRBV7-8 with TRBJ1-6; D gene uncertain. The ends were cut back, 1 base at V and 10 bases at J, with 17 bases in the middle. Germline lookup yields CDR1 SGHVS and CDR2 FQNEAQ. This CDR3 has 16 residues. Combining the CDR3 with reference TRBV7-8 and TRBJ1-6 gives the whole variable domain GAGVSQSPRYKVAKRGQDVALRCDPISGHVSLFWYQQALGQGPEFLTYFQNEAQLDKSGLPSDRFFAERPEGSVSTLKIQRTQQEDSAVYLCASSLEMRAGRSPLHFGNGTRLTVT.

The chain has TRBV6-5 and TRBJ2-3; D unclear. Germline V gene data show CDR1 as MNHEY and CDR2 as SVGAGI. V lost 1 base and J lost 5, with 7 bases in between. This CDR3 has 13 amino acids. CDR3 residues: CASSYLGKDTQYF. CDR3 DNA: TGTGCCAGCAGTTACTTGGGAAAAGATACGCAGTATTTT.

V gene TRBV29-1 combines with J gene TRBJ2-5; D unresolved. This CDR3 is 11 amino acids long. V was shortened by 6 bases and J by 5 bases, with 10 bases between the two germline ends. Per the germline V gene, CDR1 is SQVTM and CDR2 is ANQGSEA. For the CDR3, the DNA is TGCAGCGTCCGAGGTACGGAGACCCAGTACTTC. Protein product: CSVRGTETQYF.

The chain carries TRBV9 and TRBJ2-7, with 9 nucleotides matching TRBD2. Per germline, CDR1 SGDLS and CDR2 YYNGEE. V shed 4 bases, J shed 0 bases, and the junction held 8 bases outside the gene matches. CDR3 length: 16 residues. The CDR3 reads CASSSRPSGNSYEQYF. CDR3 sequence (DNA): TGTGCCAGCAGCTCCCGCCCTAGCGGGAACTCCTACGAGCAGTACTTC. The full variable domain, completed using reference TRBV9 and TRBJ2-7, is DSGVTQTPKHLITATGQRVTLRCSPRSGDLSVYWYQQSLDQGLQFLIQYYNGEERAKGNILERFSAQQFPDLHSELNLSSLELGDSALYFCASSSRPSGNSYEQYFGPGTRLTVT.

This chain joins TRBV5-1 and TRBJ1-1; D unresolved. CDR1 and CDR2 (germline): SGHRS, YFSETQ. Trimming cost V 0 bases and J 4 bases, with 13 bases left between them. The CDR3 totals 15 residues. This CDR3 reads CASSLDNSRATEAFF. DNA for the CDR3: TGCGCCAGCAGCTTGGATAATTCGAGGGCCACTGAAGCTTTCTTT.